This entry lists 8 T cell receptor beta chains sequenced from one sample in a study of shared clonotypes between healthy human individuals. The data were produced by immunoSEQ multiplex PCR, yet TCRdb's version contains in-frame clones alone and is incomplete. The sample lists about 2.4 million clones, 80% to 95% occurring once. Source material: naive CD4+ T cells from PBMCs. This sample's subset: CD45RA+ positively selected. These receptors all stem from a man between 18 and 35 years old in good health. Some clones in this sample may be carry-over from other donors' samples.

With respect to this clone: The sample holds other DNA sequences that translate to the same CDR3. The J gene is TRBJ2-5, the V gene TRBV5-1; 13 nucleotides align to TRBD2. CDR1 SGHRS and CDR2 YFSETQ come from the germline V gene. This CDR3 region has 15 residues. The J segment lost 3 bases and the V segment lost 7 bases, leaving 6 bases of the junction unmatched. DNA of the CDR3: TGCGCCAGCTCCTTCGGACTAGCGGGAGAAGAGACCCAGTACTTC. This codes for CASSFGLAGEETQYF.

Only one count was recorded for this clone. The chain is built from TRBV14 and TRBJ1-1, with D possibly being TRBD1 (6 bases). Germline V CDR1 and CDR2: SGHDN, FVKESK. V lost 1 base to trimming and J lost 1 base, with 10 bases between them. CDR3 length: 15 amino acids. The CDR3 sequence is CASSQVGRGNTEAFF. In DNA form, the CDR3 reads TGTGCCAGCAGCCAAGTGGGCAGGGGGAACACTGAAGCTTTCTTT.

The rearrangement links TRBV6-1 to TRBJ2-7, with 9 bases matching TRBD1. Germline CDR1 reads MNHNS; CDR2 reads SASEGT. This CDR3 is 14 amino acids long. V lost 7 bases, J lost 6 bases, and 10 bases stayed unmatched. The CDR3 bases are TGTGCCAGCACCGGGACAGGGATTTCGGGCGAGCAGTACTTC. This sequence encodes CASTGTGISGEQYF.

The rearrangement uses TRBV4-1 and TRBJ1-1; a possible D gene is TRBD1 (5 bases). CDR3 size: 17 residues. Trimming left V 3 bases short and J 6 bases short, with 23 bases between. Germline CDR1 and CDR2: MGHRA and YSYEKL. Here the CDR3 reads CASSQLPRQGKGAEAFF. CDR3 nucleotides: TGCGCCAGCAGCCAGCTCCCCCGACAAGGGAAAGGGGCTGAAGCTTTCTTT.

The CDR3 nucleotides are TGTGCCAGCAGTTTATCAGGCTCCCTCGCATCCTACGAGCAGTACTTC. Encoded protein: CASSLSGSLASYEQYF. This chain joins TRBV28 and TRBJ2-7; D is undetermined. Trimming shortened V by 1 base and J by 1 base, and 14 bases separated the two germline ends. The length of the CDR3 is 16 residues. Germline-derived CDR1 and CDR2 are MDHEN and SYDVKM.

This chain joins TRBV6-1 and TRBJ2-2; D is ambiguous. CDR1 is MNHNS, CDR2 SASEGT, per germline. Trimming left V 3 bases short and J 7 bases short, with 3 bases between. The CDR3 length is 11 residues. The CDR3 sequence: CASSEGGELFF. CDR3 coding DNA: TGTGCCAGCAGTGAGGGCGGGGAGCTGTTTTTT.

The rearrangement joins TRBV5-1 to TRBJ1-3; possibly TRBD2 for D (5 bases). The DNA matches TRBJ2-2 better at its end, which makes the J call doubtful. Per the germline V gene, CDR1 is SGHRS and CDR2 is YFSETQ. CDR3 size: 16 residues. The CDR3 here is CASSPQGGTNTGELFF. The CDR3 coding sequence is TGCGCCAGCAGCCCGCAAGGAGGAACAAACACCGGGGAGCTGTTTTTT.

The J gene is TRBJ2-7, the V gene TRBV29-1, with TRBD1 identical over 11 bases. The V gene end was trimmed by 4 bases and the J gene end by 7 bases; junction bases not matched to a gene: 6. CDR3 length: 13 residues. CDR1 and CDR2 from the germline V gene are SQVTM and ANQGSEA. The CDR3, as DNA: TGCAGCGTTGGGAGGACAGGGGGCAGGGAGCAGTACTTC. This sequence encodes CSVGRTGGREQYF.